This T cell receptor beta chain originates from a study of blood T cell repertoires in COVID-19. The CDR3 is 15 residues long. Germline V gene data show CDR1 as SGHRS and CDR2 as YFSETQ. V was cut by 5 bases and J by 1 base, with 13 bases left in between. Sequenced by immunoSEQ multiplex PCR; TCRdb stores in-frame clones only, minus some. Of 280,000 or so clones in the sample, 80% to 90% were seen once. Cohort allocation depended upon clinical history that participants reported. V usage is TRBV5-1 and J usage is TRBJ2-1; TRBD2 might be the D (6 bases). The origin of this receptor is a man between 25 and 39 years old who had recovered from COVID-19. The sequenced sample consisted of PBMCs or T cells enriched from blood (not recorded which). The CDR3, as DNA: TGCGCCAGCAGGGGCGGGGCATCTTCCTACAATGAGCAGTTCTTC. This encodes CASRGGASSYNEQFF.